A single sample gave rise to the 20 T cell receptor beta chains below, sequenced in a study of shared clonotypes between healthy human individuals. TCRdb's table, derived via immunoSEQ multiplex PCR, lists solely in-frame clones and lacks some. This table has approximately 2,000,000 clones, around 92% appearing once. The specimen sequenced was naive CD4+ T cells from PBMCs. Subset indicated: CD45RA+ positively selected. The receptor source for this set is a man between 18 and 35 years old in good health. Some clones in this sample may be carry-over from other donors' samples.

The rearrangement uses TRBV18 and TRBJ1-4, with no clear D. CDR3 length: 15 residues. Germline V gene sequence: CDR1 KGHSH, CDR2 LQKENI. V dropped 6 bases and J dropped 0 bases, with 11 bases sitting between them. CDR3 protein: CASSDYSTTNEKLFF. CDR3 sequence (DNA): TGTGCCAGCTCGGACTACAGCACAACTAATGAAAAACTGTTTTTT.

This chain connects TRBV9 to TRBJ2-7; D tentatively fits TRBD1 or TRBD2 (5 bases each). CDR1 and CDR2 (germline): SGDLS, YYNGEE. V was pared by 4 bases and J by 2 bases, with 13 bases between. This CDR3 comprises 14 residues. The CDR3 spells CASSSRDVPYEQYF. CDR3 nucleotide sequence: TGTGCCAGCAGCTCAAGGGACGTACCCTACGAGCAGTACTTC.

This clone was found once. Other DNA sequences within the sample encode an identical CDR3. The genes are TRBV4-1 and TRBJ2-2; no reliable D call. V gave up 1 base and J gave up 5 bases, with 8 bases separating them. Germline V gives CDR1 MGHRA, CDR2 YSYEKL. The CDR3 is made up of 14 amino acids. CDR3 region: CASSQGPATGELFF. The CDR3 DNA reads TGCGCCAGCAGCCAAGGTCCAGCGACCGGGGAGCTGTTTTTT.

The V gene is TRBV19, the J gene TRBJ2-1; 7 nucleotides line up with TRBD2. Germline CDR1 and CDR2: LNHDA and SQIVND (reference sequence). The CDR3 has 14 residues. Germline trimming cut 7 bases from V and 2 bases from J; bases unmatched to any gene: 5. CDR3 coding DNA: TGTGCCAGTAACCTAGCGGCAGCCTACAATGAGCAGTTCTTC. Its translation is CASNLAAAYNEQFF.

The chain combines TRBV4-1 with TRBJ1-2; no firm D call. The V gene lost 0 bases and the J gene lost 5 bases, with 10 bases spanning the gap. The V gene's germline CDR1 is MGHRA and CDR2 YSYEKL. The CDR3 runs to 14 residues. The CDR3 nucleotides are TGCGCCAGCAGCCAAGATCCAGTTGGGTATGGCTACACCTTC. Protein sequence: CASSQDPVGYGYTF.

This rearrangement joins TRBV30 to TRBJ2-5; 7 positions agree with TRBD2. The V segment lost 5 bases and the J segment 3 bases; nucleotides outside the gene matches: 12. Germline CDR1 reads GTSNPN; CDR2 reads SVGIG (reference sequence). This CDR3 has 15 amino acids. CDR3 in DNA: TGTGCCTGGTCCACAGGAATGGGGGGGGAAGAGACCCAGTACTTC. The encoded protein is CAWSTGMGGEETQYF.

The chain has TRBV14 and TRBJ2-5; tentatively, D is TRBD2 (6 bases). CDR3 length: 12 residues. With 2 bases removed from V and 5 bases from J, the gap between germline ends came to 6 bases. Germline lookup yields CDR1 SGHDN and CDR2 FVKESK. CDR3 amino acids: CASSQLAETQYF. In nucleotides, the CDR3 is TGTGCCAGCAGCCAACTAGCGGAGACCCAGTACTTC.

Comment on this clone: This sample includes further DNA sequences coding for the same CDR3. V gene TRBV7-2 combines with J gene TRBJ2-7, with TRBD2 matching 14 bases. This CDR3 is 15 amino acids long. The germline V gene has CDR1 SGHTA and CDR2 FQGNSA. With V trimmed by 5 bases and J by 5 bases, 5 bases remained unmatched. CDR3 residues: CASSLGLAGVDEQYF. CDR3 DNA: TGTGCCAGCAGCCTGGGACTAGCGGGAGTGGACGAGCAGTACTTC.

This chain connects TRBV6-1 to TRBJ2-1; TRBD1 matches 8 bases. CDR3 length equals 15 residues. V lost 9 bases to trimming and J lost 7 bases; unmatched junction nucleotides: 14. Germline assignment: CDR1 MNHNS and CDR2 SASEGT. The CDR3 loop reads CASTNDRGPFNEQFF. In nucleotides, the CDR3 is TGTGCCAGTACCAACGACAGGGGCCCTTTTAATGAGCAGTTCTTC.

Concerning this clone: Other DNA sequences of this sample code for an identical CDR3. The chain recombines TRBV2 with TRBJ1-2; D possibly corresponds to TRBD1 (6 bases). Trimming removed 4 bases from V and 2 bases from J, with 8 bases in between. The CDR3 has 13 amino acids. Germline assignment: CDR1 SNHLY and CDR2 FYNNEI. The CDR3 loop is CASSADSNYGYTF. The CDR3 region has the DNA TGTGCCAGCAGTGCGGACAGCAACTATGGCTACACCTTC.

CDR3 residues: CASTEFSPSDTQYF. Written as DNA, the CDR3 is TGTGCCAGCACCGAGTTTAGTCCCTCAGATACGCAGTATTTT. The chain combines TRBV6-5 with TRBJ2-3; D is unresolved. CDR3 length: 14 residues. V was shortened by 7 bases and J by 4 bases, with 15 bases between the two germline ends. Germline CDR1 is MNHEY and CDR2 is SVGAGI.

As regards this clone: At the DNA level, this CDR3 is encoded by other sequences in the same sample as well. The J gene is TRBJ1-4, the V gene TRBV18, with a possible D match to TRBD1 (5 bases). Germline values: CDR1 KGHSH, CDR2 LQKENI. This CDR3 has 15 amino acids. V was cut by 2 bases and J by 5 bases, with 12 bases left in between. CDR3 residues: CASSPSGTENEKLFF. The DNA of the CDR3 is TGTGCCAGCTCACCATCCGGGACGGAGAATGAAAAACTGTTTTTT. The variable domain in full, completed from reference TRBV18 and TRBJ1-4, reads NAGVMQNPRHLVRRRGQEARLRCSPMKGHSHVYWYRQLPEEGLKFMVYLQKENIIDESGMPKERFSAEFPKEGPSILRIQQVVRGDSAAYFCASSPSGTENEKLFFGSGTQLSVL.

The V gene is TRBV28, the J gene TRBJ2-3, with TRBD2 identical over 8 bases. Germline loops: CDR1 MDHEN, CDR2 SYDVKM. The CDR3 covers 16 residues. V dropped 5 bases and J dropped 8; count of bases not matched to a gene: 15. Here the CDR3 reads CASSPGGTGGVGTQYF. Here the CDR3 DNA reads TGTGCCAGCAGTCCGGGGGGGACTGGGGGCGTAGGTACGCAGTATTTT. The entire variable domain, with the rest obtained from reference TRBV28 and TRBJ2-3, is as follows: DVKVTQSSRYLVKRTGEKVFLECVQDMDHENMFWYRQDPGLGLRLIYFSYDVKMKEKGDIPEGYSVSREKKERFSLILESASTNQTSMYLCASSPGGTGGVGTQYFGPGTRLTVL.

This chain uses TRBV7-9 with TRBJ2-1; TRBD1 is a possible D gene (7 bases). The CDR3 is 15 amino acids. Between the trimmed V and J ends, which lost 7 bases and 5 bases, there was a span of 18 bases. CDR1 is SEHNR, CDR2 FQNEAQ, per germline (reference sequence). The CDR3 nucleotides read TGTGCCAGCATCCAGGGGGGAGACACACACAATGAGCAGTTCTTC. Translating it yields CASIQGGDTHNEQFF.

The chain employs TRBV28 and TRBJ1-5; 9 bases map to TRBD1. Germline V gene sequence: CDR1 MDHEN, CDR2 SYDVKM. V was pared by 4 bases and J by 3 bases, with 4 bases of the junction left unmatched. The CDR3 is 15 residues long. The DNA for the CDR3 is TGTGCCAGCAGTTGGGACAGGGCGGTCAATCAGCCCCAGCATTTT. It translates to CASSWDRAVNQPQHF.

CDR3 nucleotide sequence: TGTGCCAGCAGTTTATGGCCAGGGACTAATGAAAAACTGTTTTTT. This sequence encodes CASSLWPGTNEKLFF. The V and J genes are TRBV27 and TRBJ1-4, with D possibly being TRBD1 (5 bases). Per germline, CDR1 MNHEY and CDR2 SMNVEV (reference sequence). The CDR3 consists of 15 residues. V lost 1 base and J 2 bases, leaving 8 bases between the germline ends.

CDR3 amino acids: CASSLGAAGYNEQFF. The CDR3 DNA follows: TGCGCCAGCAGCTTGGGAGCGGCGGGATACAATGAGCAGTTCTTC. V is TRBV5-1 and J is TRBJ2-1; possibly TRBD2 for D (6 bases). CDR1 is SGHRS, CDR2 YFSETQ, per germline. The CDR3 runs 15 residues. Trimming cost V 0 bases and J 4 bases, with 11 bases left between them. The entire variable domain, with the rest obtained from reference TRBV5-1 and TRBJ2-1, is as follows: KAGVTQTPRYLIKTRGQQVTLSCSPISGHRSVSWYQQTPGQGLQFLFEYFSETQRNKGNFPGRFSGRQFSNSRSEMNVSTLELGDSALYLCASSLGAAGYNEQFFGPGTRLTVL.

This chain joins TRBV7-8 and TRBJ2-7; no firm D call. V shed 4 bases and J shed 3 bases, with 10 bases lying between them. The CDR3 contains 13 residues. Germline V gives CDR1 SGHVS, CDR2 FQNEAQ. Written as DNA, the CDR3 is TGTGCCAGCAGCTCACTTTTCTTCTACGAGCAGTACTTC. It encodes CASSSLFFYEQYF.

The J gene is TRBJ2-1, the V gene TRBV9; 10 positions match TRBD2. In germline, CDR1 is SGDLS, CDR2 YYNGEE. The V gene end was trimmed by 3 bases and the J gene end by 0 bases; junction bases not matched to a gene: 9. The CDR3 sequence is 18 residues long. CDR3 sequence reads: CASSGPGLAQSSYNEQFF. The CDR3 bases are TGTGCCAGCAGCGGGCCGGGACTAGCGCAGAGCTCCTACAATGAGCAGTTCTTC.

The sample holds a few counts of this clone. The V gene is TRBV30, the J gene TRBJ1-5; D is undetermined. Deletions cut 0 bases from V and 7 bases from J, with 10 bases between. CDR1 is GTSNPN and CDR2 is SVGIG in the germline V gene (reference sequence). This CDR3 contains 13 residues. CDR3 nucleotides: TGTGCCTGGAGTGTTTCCCGGGAGCAGCCCCAGCATTTT. Its protein is CAWSVSREQPQHF. The whole variable domain, filled in from reference TRBV30 and TRBJ1-5, reads SQTIHQWPATLVQPVGSPLSLECTVEGTSNPNLYWYRQAAGRGLQLLFYSVGIGQISSEVPQNLSASRPQDRQFILSSKKLLLSDSGFYLCAWSVSREQPQHFGDGTRLSIL.